This paragraph covers one T cell receptor beta chain sequence. This sample is part of a study of blood T cell repertoires in COVID-19. Across the study: Specimens from acute and convalescent COVID-19 originated in the United States, Italy and Spain. Sources were T cells, B-cell-depleted T cells, or PBMCs; the material itself was cDNA or gDNA.

Original analysis: Amplifying reference gene primers gave estimates of nucleated cell counts. Sequencing used immunoSEQ multiplex PCR; TCRdb keeps in-frame clones, though not all of them. The V and J calls and the clone size are those of that table, but D and trimming were determined from the DNA. The repertoire includes approximately 46,000 clones, approximately 86% of them detected once, and around a sixth sits in the top ten. This CDR3 has 13 residues. CDR1 is GTSNPN and CDR2 is SVGIG in the germline V gene (reference sequence). The J segment lost 8 bases and the V segment lost 3 bases, leaving 7 bases of the junction unmatched.

The material sequenced was peripheral blood. This receptor was identified in a man aged 55 to 69 with active or convalescent COVID-19. J is TRBJ2-4 and V is TRBV30, with 7 positions matching TRBD1. CDR3 bases: TGTGCCTGGAGCGGACAGGTCCGGGACATTCAGTACTTC. Translation: CAWSGQVRDIQYF.